One sample yielded the 5 T cell receptor beta chains listed below, sequenced in a study of cytomegalovirus exposure and HLA in healthy donors (TCRdb year 2017). The library was generated by the immunoSEQ multiplex PCR assay. For the multiplex PCR, a mixture combining 60 forward primers for TCR Vbeta segments and 13 reverse primers for TCR Jbeta segments was used. TCRdb's version of the immuneACCESS table is confined to in-frame rearrangements and falls short of the full clone set. An unresolved V gene accounts for under half of the shortfall where checked; the remainder is of unknown origin. Across this sample there are under 200,000 clones, with around three quarters seen only once. The top ten clonotypes cover approximately 2.2% of the sample. The sample was PBMCs. The receptors derive from a woman in her fifties or sixties in good health and CMV-seronegative.

CDR3 nucleotide sequence: TGTGCCAGCAGCCAAGACCTTCTAGCGGGAAGTACCGGGGAGCTGTTTTTT. Translating it yields CASSQDLLAGSTGELFF. The chain recombines TRBV14 with TRBJ2-2; TRBD2 matches at 9 bases. With 0 bases clipped from V and 5 bases from J, the junction kept 7 bases outside the gene matches. CDR3 length: 17 residues. CDR1 is SGHDN, CDR2 FVKESK, per germline.

The chain combines TRBV6-1 with TRBJ2-5; a weak D match, TRBD1 (6 bases). V was clipped by 7 bases and J by 4 bases, with 13 bases between them. The germline CDR1 and CDR2 sequences are MNHNS and SASEGT. The CDR3 runs to 13 residues. CDR3 sequence (DNA): TGTGCCAGCACCAGGGACACAACAGAGACCCAGTACTTC. It encodes CASTRDTTETQYF.

This clone has more than one count but fewer than ten. J is TRBJ1-1 and V is TRBV18, with 7 bases identical to TRBD1. CDR1 is KGHSH, CDR2 LQKENI, per germline. The CDR3 is 14 amino acids. Trimming at V came to 5 bases and at J to 1 base, leaving 4 bases not matched to a gene. The CDR3: CASSSRTGNTEAFF. In DNA form, the CDR3 reads TGTGCCAGCTCATCCCGGACAGGGAACACTGAAGCTTTCTTT. Full variable domain (missing parts from reference TRBV18 and TRBJ1-1): NAGVMQNPRHLVRRRGQEARLRCSPMKGHSHVYWYRQLPEEGLKFMVYLQKENIIDESGMPKERFSAEFPKEGPSILRIQQVVRGDSAAYFCASSSRTGNTEAFFGQGTRLTVV.

J is TRBJ2-3 and V is TRBV9; D unresolved. The V end was cut by 1 base, the J end by 7 bases, with 10 bases between. Germline V gene sequence: CDR1 SGDLS, CDR2 YYNGEE. The CDR3 length is 13 residues. CDR3 nucleotides: TGTGCCAGCAGCGTATCTGGCGGCCATACGCAGTATTTT. The encoded protein is CASSVSGGHTQYF.

The chain uses TRBV19 and TRBJ1-4, with D maybe TRBD1 (5 bases). Germline V gene data show CDR1 as LNHDA and CDR2 as SQIVND (reference sequence). V was trimmed by 4 bases and J by 0 bases, leaving 9 bases between them. The length of the CDR3 is 15 residues. CDR3 residues: CASSTAGTTNEKLFF. CDR3 bases: TGTGCCAGTAGTACCGCAGGGACAACTAATGAAAAACTGTTTTTT.